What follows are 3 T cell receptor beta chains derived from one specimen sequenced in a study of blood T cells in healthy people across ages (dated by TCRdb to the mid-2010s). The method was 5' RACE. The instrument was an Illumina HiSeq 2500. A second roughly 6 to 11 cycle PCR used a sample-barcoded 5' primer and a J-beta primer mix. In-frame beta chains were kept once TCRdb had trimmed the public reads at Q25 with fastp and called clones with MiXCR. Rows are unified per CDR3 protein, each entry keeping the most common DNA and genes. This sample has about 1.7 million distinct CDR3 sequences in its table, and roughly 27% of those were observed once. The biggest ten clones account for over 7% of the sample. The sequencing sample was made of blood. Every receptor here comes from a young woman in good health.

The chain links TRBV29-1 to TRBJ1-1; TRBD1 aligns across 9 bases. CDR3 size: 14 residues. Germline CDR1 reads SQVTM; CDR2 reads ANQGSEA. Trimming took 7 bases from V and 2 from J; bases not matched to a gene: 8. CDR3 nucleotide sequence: TGCAGCGCACAAGGGACAGGGAGAAACACTGAAGCTTTCTTT. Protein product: CSAQGTGRNTEAFF.

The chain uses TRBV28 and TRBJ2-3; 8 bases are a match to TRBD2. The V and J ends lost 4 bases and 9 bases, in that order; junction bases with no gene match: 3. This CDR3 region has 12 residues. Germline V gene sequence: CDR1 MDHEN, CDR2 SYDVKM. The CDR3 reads CASSYQRGTQYF. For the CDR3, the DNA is TGTGCCAGCAGTTACCAGCGGGGGACGCAGTATTTT.

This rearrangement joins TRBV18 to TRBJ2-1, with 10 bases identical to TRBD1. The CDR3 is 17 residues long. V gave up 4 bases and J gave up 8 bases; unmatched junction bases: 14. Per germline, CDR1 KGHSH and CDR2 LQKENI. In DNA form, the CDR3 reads TGTGCCAGCTCACGCAGTGGGGACAGGGGCCCACTGGATGAGCAGTTCTTC. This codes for CASSRSGDRGPLDEQFF.